A single sample is the source of the 15 T cell receptor beta chains below, sequenced in a study of shared clonotypes between healthy human individuals. The table came from immunoSEQ multiplex PCR; TCRdb's copy has only in-frame clones and leaves some out. Of about 770,000 clones listed, around 77% are singletons. The sequencing sample was made of memory CD4+ T cells sorted from blood. Subset meaning: CD45RA-negative fraction. The origin of the receptors is a woman aged 25 to 39 in good health.

The chain carries TRBV18 and TRBJ1-1; 7 bases are shared with TRBD1. J was trimmed by 1 base and V by 6 bases; bases with no gene match: 11. The germline V gene encodes CDR1 KGHSH and CDR2 LQKENI. There are 16 residues in the CDR3. This chain's CDR3 is CASSQGPNRGNTEAFF. As DNA, the CDR3 is TGTGCCAGCTCCCAGGGGCCCAACAGGGGGAACACTGAAGCTTTCTTT.

The chain links TRBV27 to TRBJ1-4; D is unclear. Trimming cost V 3 bases and J 8 bases, with 19 bases left between them. The CDR3 loop spans 16 amino acids. Per germline, CDR1 MNHEY and CDR2 SMNVEV (reference sequence). The CDR3 sequence: CASSFPPGVRVEKLFF. For the CDR3, the DNA is TGTGCCAGCAGTTTCCCCCCCGGGGTACGGGTGGAAAAACTGTTTTTT.

The chain recombines TRBV29-1 with TRBJ2-7; D may be TRBD2 (6 bases). CDR1 SQVTM and CDR2 ANQGSEA come from the germline V gene. The V gene lost 6 bases and the J gene lost 0 bases, with 15 bases spanning the gap. The CDR3 extends over 14 amino acids. The CDR3 coding sequence is TGCAGCGTGTCGGGACTGTCGAGCTCCTACGAGCAGTACTTC. Translated, it gives CSVSGLSSSYEQYF.

The gene calls are TRBV28 and TRBJ1-4, with D maybe TRBD1 (6 bases). This CDR3 region has 14 residues. Germline CDR1 and CDR2: MDHEN and SYDVKM. Trimming pared 6 bases from V and 7 bases from J, leaving 15 bases between. The chain's CDR3 is CASRRQAAGEKLFF. CDR3 DNA sequence: TGTGCCAGCAGGAGACAGGCCGCAGGTGAAAAACTGTTTTTT.

The chain links TRBV5-1 to TRBJ1-2; 10 bases map to TRBD1. CDR1 is SGHRS and CDR2 is YFSETQ in the germline V gene. Germline trimming cut 4 bases from V and 6 bases from J; bases unmatched to any gene: 6. The CDR3 runs to 14 residues. The CDR3 spells CASSGGTGVNGYTF. CDR3 bases: TGCGCCAGCAGCGGTGGGACAGGGGTGAATGGCTACACCTTC.

In this sample, this clone turned up a few times. The chain recombines TRBV2 with TRBJ1-2, with D maybe TRBD1 (6 bases). This CDR3 region has 12 residues. The V end lost 5 bases, the J end lost 6 bases, and 10 bases lay between the germline ends. Germline assignment: CDR1 SNHLY and CDR2 FYNNEI. The CDR3 nucleotides are TGTGCCAGCAGTTTTAACAGGGATGGCTACACCTTC. Translated, it gives CASSFNRDGYTF.

This clone was seen more than once but under ten times. The genes are TRBV18 and TRBJ1-1; 7 nucleotides align to TRBD1. The CDR3 is 15 residues long. CDR1 and CDR2 from the germline V gene are KGHSH and LQKENI. Germline trimming cut 8 bases from V and 0 bases from J; bases unmatched to any gene: 9. For the CDR3, the DNA is TGTGCCAGCACGACCGTGACAGGGATGAACACTGAAGCTTTCTTT. Translating it yields CASTTVTGMNTEAFF.

The chain uses TRBV15 and TRBJ2-1; 7 nucleotides agree with TRBD2. Germline lookup yields CDR1 LNHNV and CDR2 YYDKDF (reference sequence). V shed 4 bases, J shed 1 base, and the junction held 4 bases outside the gene matches. The CDR3 runs to 15 residues. The CDR3 sequence: CATSTTSESYNEQFF. CDR3 coding DNA: TGTGCCACCAGCACAACTAGCGAGTCCTACAATGAGCAGTTCTTC.

This clone was seen just once. The chain links TRBV5-6 to TRBJ1-4; D gene unclear. The CDR3 extends over 12 amino acids. Germline V CDR1 and CDR2: SGHDT, YYEEEE. Trimming took 0 bases from V and 8 from J, leaving 5 bases between them. The CDR3 sequence: CASSLGEEKLFF. CDR3 sequence (DNA): TGTGCCAGCAGCTTGGGGGAGGAAAAACTGTTTTTT. Combining the CDR3 with reference TRBV5-6 and TRBJ1-4 gives the whole variable domain DAGVTQSPTHLIKTRGQQVTLRCSPKSGHDTVSWYQQALGQGPQFIFQYYEEEERQRGNFPDRFSGHQFPNYSSELNVNALLLGDSALYLCASSLGEEKLFFGSGTQLSVL.

This chain connects TRBV27 to TRBJ2-3; 13 positions match TRBD2. Looked up from germline, CDR1 is MNHEY and CDR2 is SMNVEV (reference sequence). The CDR3 covers 18 residues. J lost 4 bases, V lost 5 bases, and 12 bases had no gene match. This CDR3 is CASSRRTSGSVVADTQYF. As DNA, the CDR3 is TGTGCCAGCAGTCGCAGGACTAGCGGGAGCGTTGTCGCAGATACGCAGTATTTT.

This chain uses TRBV27 with TRBJ2-1; D ambiguous. Trimming removed 6 bases from V and 6 bases from J, with 18 bases in between. This CDR3 has 15 amino acids. Germline CDR1 and CDR2: MNHEY and SMNVEV (reference sequence). The CDR3 protein is CASRNLAVESNEQFF. Here the CDR3 DNA reads TGTGCCAGCAGAAACTTAGCAGTCGAGTCCAATGAGCAGTTCTTC.

This clone occurred many times. V is TRBV6-1 and J is TRBJ2-1; D unresolved. The V end lost 1 base, the J end lost 5 bases, and 15 bases lay between the germline ends. CDR1 is MNHNS and CDR2 is SASEGT in the germline V gene. The length of the CDR3 is 16 residues. CDR3 amino acids: CASSEVPSPNHNEQFF. CDR3 nucleotides: TGTGCCAGCAGTGAAGTGCCTTCCCCCAACCACAATGAGCAGTTCTTC.

The V and J genes are TRBV5-1 and TRBJ2-1; D is possibly TRBD1 (6 bases). Germline V CDR1 and CDR2: SGHRS, YFSETQ. This CDR3 has 13 residues. The germline V and J ends were trimmed by 5 bases and 6 bases, with 12 bases remaining between them. CDR3 sequence reads: CASRRQEANEQFF. The CDR3 coding sequence is TGCGCCAGCAGGCGACAGGAAGCCAATGAGCAGTTCTTC.

This clone was seen a single time. V and J are TRBV5-4 and TRBJ2-5; D remains unclear. Per germline, CDR1 SGHNT and CDR2 YYREEE (reference sequence). The CDR3 is made up of 13 amino acids. V lost 5 bases, J lost 1 base, and 9 bases lay in between. This CDR3 reads CASSSGVQETQYF. The DNA for the CDR3 is TGTGCCAGCAGTTCTGGGGTCCAAGAGACCCAGTACTTC.

The chain has TRBV20-1 and TRBJ1-2, with D tentatively TRBD1 (6 bases). There are 11 residues in the CDR3. The germline V gene has CDR1 DFQATT and CDR2 SNEGSKA (reference sequence). V dropped 5 bases and J dropped 5 bases, with 9 bases sitting between them. The DNA of the CDR3 is TGCAGTGCTTCGGACAGATATGGCTACACCTTC. Encoded protein: CSASDRYGYTF.